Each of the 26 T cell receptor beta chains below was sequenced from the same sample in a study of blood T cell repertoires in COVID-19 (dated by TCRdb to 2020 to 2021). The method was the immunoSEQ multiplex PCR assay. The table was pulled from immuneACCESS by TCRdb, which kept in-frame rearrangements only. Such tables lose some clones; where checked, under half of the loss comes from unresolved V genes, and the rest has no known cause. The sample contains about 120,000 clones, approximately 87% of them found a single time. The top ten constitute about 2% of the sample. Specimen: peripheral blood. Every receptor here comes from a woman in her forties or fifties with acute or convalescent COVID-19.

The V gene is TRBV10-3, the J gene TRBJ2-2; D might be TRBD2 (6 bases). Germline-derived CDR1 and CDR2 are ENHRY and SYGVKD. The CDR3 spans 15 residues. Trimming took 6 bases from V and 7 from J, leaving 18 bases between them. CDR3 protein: CAISPGTRGGGELFF. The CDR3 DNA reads TGTGCCATCAGCCCCGGGACTCGCGGTGGCGGGGAGCTGTTTTTT.

The CDR3 here is CASRRTGASYEQYF. In DNA form, the CDR3 reads TGTGCCAGCAGGCGGACAGGGGCGTCCTACGAGCAGTACTTC. The chain is built from TRBV28 and TRBJ2-7, with TRBD1 matching over 9 bases. The CDR3 has 14 amino acids. Germline CDR1 MDHEN, CDR2 SYDVKM. J was trimmed by 1 base and V by 6 bases; bases with no gene match: 4.

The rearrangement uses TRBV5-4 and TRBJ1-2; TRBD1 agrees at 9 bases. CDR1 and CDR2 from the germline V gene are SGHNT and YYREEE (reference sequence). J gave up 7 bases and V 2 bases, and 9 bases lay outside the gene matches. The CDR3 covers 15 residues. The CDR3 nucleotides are TGTGCCAGCAGCTTCCCGGGACAGGGAGTCGCTGGCTACACCTTC. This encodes CASSFPGQGVAGYTF.

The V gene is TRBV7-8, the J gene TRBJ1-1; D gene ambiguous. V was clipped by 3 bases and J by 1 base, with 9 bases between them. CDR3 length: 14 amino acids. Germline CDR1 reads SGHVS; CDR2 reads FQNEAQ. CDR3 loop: CASSFAFPNTEAFF. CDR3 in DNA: TGTGCCAGCAGCTTTGCGTTTCCGAACACTGAAGCTTTCTTT.

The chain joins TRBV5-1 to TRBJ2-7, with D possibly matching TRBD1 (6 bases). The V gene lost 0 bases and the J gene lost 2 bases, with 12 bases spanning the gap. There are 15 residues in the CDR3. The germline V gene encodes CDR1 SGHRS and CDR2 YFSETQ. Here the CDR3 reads CASSLEWGPTYEQYF. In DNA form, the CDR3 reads TGCGCCAGCAGCTTGGAATGGGGGCCAACCTACGAGCAGTACTTC.

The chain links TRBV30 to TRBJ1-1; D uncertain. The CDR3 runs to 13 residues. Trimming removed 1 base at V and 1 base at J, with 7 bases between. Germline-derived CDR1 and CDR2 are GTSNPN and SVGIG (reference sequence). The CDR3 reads CAWSEEENTEAFF. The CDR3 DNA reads TGTGCCTGGAGTGAGGAGGAGAACACTGAAGCTTTCTTT.

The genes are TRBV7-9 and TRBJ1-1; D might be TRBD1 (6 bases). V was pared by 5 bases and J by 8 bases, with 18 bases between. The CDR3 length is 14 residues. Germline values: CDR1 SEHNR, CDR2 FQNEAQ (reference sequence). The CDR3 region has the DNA TGTGCCAGCAGCCTAACCCCCGGACAGAACGAAGCTTTCTTT. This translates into CASSLTPGQNEAFF.

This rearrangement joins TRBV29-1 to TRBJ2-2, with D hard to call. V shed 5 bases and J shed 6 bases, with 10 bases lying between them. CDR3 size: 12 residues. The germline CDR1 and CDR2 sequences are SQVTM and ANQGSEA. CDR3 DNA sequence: TGCAGCGTTACGACTCCAGCCGGGGAGCTGTTTTTT. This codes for CSVTTPAGELFF.

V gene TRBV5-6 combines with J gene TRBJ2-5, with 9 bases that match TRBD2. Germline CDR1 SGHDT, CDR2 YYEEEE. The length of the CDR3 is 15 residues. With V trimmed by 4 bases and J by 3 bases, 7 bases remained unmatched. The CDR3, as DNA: TGTGCCAGCAGCCCCGTGGGCGGGGGGGAAGAGACCCAGTACTTC. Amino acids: CASSPVGGGEETQYF.

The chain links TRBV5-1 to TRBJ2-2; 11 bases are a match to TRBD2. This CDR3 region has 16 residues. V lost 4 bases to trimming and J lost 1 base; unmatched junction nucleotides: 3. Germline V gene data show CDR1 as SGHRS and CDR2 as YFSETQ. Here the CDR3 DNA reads TGCGCCAGCAGCGCGGGACTAGCGGAGAACACCGGGGAGCTGTTTTTT. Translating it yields CASSAGLAENTGELFF. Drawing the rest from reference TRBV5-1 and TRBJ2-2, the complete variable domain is KAGVTQTPRYLIKTRGQQVTLSCSPISGHRSVSWYQQTPGQGLQFLFEYFSETQRNKGNFPGRFSGRQFSNSRSEMNVSTLELGDSALYLCASSAGLAENTGELFFGEGSRLTVL.

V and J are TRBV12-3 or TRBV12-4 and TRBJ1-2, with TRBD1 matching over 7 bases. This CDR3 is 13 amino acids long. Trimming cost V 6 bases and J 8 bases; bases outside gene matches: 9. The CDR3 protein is CASREGQARGYTF. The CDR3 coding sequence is TGTGCCAGCAGGGAAGGACAGGCTCGGGGCTACACCTTC.

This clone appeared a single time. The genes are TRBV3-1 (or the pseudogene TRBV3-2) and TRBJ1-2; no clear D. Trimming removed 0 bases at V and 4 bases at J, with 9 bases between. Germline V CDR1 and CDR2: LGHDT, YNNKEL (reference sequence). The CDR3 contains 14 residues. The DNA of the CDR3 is TGTGCCAGCAGCCAAGAGGGCACCATCTATGGCTACACCTTC. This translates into CASSQEGTIYGYTF.

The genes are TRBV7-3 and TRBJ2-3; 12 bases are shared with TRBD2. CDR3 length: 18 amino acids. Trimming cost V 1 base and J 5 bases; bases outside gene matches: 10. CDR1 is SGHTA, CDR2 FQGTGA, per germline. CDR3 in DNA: TGTGCCAGCAGCTTAATCGGGGCTAGCGGGGGGGCCAGAGATACGCAGTATTTT. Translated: CASSLIGASGGARDTQYF.

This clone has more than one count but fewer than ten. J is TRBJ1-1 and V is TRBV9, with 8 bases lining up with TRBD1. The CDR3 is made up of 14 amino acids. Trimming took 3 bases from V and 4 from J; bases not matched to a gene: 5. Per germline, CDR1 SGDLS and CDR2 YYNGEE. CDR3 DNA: TGTGCCAGCAGCGCCGGACAGGGCGGCACTGAAGCTTTCTTT. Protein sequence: CASSAGQGGTEAFF.

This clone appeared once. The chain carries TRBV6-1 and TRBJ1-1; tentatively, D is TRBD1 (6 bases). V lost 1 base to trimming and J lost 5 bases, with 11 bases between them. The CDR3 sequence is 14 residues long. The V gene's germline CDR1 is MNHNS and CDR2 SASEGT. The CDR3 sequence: CASSEVRGWTEAFF. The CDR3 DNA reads TGTGCCAGCAGTGAAGTAAGGGGGTGGACTGAAGCTTTCTTT.

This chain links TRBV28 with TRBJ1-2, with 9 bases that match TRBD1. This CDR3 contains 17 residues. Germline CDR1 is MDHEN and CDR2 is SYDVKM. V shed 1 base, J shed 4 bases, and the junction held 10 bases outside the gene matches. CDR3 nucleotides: TGTGCCAGCAGTTTATACCCCCCCGCGACAGGGGGCTATGGCTACACCTTC. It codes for CASSLYPPATGGYGYTF.

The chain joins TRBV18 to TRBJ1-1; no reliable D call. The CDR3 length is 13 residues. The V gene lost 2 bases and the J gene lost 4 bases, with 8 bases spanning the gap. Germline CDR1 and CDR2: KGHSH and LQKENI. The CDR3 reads CASSPKAGTEAFF. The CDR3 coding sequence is TGTGCCAGCTCACCAAAAGCGGGCACTGAAGCTTTCTTT.

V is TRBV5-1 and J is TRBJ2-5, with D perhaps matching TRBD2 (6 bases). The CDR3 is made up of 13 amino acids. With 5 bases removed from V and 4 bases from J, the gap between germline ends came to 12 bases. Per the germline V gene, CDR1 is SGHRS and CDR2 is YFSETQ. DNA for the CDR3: TGCGCCAGCAGGGGGACTTGGGGAGAGACCCAGTACTTC. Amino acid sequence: CASRGTWGETQYF.

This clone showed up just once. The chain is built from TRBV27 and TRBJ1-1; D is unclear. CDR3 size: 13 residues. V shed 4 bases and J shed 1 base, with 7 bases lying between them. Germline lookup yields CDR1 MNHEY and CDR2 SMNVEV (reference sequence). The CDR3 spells CASSYQANTEAFF. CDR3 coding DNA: TGTGCCAGCAGTTACCAGGCGAACACTGAAGCTTTCTTT.

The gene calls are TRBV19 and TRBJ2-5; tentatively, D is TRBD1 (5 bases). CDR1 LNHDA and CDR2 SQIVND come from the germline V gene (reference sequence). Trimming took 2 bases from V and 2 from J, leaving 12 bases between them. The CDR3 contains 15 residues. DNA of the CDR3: TGTGCCAGTAGTATACAACAGGCTGGTCAAGAGACCCAGTACTTC. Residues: CASSIQQAGQETQYF.

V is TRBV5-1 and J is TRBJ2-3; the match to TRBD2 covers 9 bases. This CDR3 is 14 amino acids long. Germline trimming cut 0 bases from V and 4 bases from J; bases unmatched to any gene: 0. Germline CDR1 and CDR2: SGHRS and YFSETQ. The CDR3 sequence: CASSLERGADTQYF. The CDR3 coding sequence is TGCGCCAGCAGCTTGGAGCGGGGGGCAGATACGCAGTATTTT.

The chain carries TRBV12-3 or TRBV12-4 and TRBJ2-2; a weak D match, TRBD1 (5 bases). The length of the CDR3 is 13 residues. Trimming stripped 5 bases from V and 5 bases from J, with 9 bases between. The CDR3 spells CASSLRQTGELFF. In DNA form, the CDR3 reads TGTGCCAGCAGTCTGCGACAGACCGGGGAGCTGTTTTTT.

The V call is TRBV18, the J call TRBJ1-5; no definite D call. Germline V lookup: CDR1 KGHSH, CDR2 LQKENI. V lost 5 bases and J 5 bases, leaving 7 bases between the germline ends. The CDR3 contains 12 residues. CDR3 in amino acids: CASSSGDQPQHF. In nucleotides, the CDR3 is TGTGCCAGCTCATCCGGGGATCAGCCCCAGCATTTT.

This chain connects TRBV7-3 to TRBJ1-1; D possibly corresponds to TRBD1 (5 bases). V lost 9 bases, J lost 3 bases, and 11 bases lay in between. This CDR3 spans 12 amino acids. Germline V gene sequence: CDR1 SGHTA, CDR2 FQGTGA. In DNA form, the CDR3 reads TGTGCCAGTTCTACAGGCGACACTGAAGCTTTCTTT. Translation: CASSTGDTEAFF.

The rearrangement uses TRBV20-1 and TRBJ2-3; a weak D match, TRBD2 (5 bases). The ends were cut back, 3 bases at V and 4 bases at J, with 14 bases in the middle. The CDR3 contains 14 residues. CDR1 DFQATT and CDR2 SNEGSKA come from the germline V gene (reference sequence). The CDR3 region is CSASPGVWADTQYF. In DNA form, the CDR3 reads TGCAGTGCTAGTCCCGGGGTTTGGGCAGATACGCAGTATTTT.

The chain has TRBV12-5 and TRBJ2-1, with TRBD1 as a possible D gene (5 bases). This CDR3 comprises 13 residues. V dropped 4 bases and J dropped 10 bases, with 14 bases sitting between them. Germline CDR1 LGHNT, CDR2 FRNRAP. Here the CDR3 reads CASGSLLGVEQFF. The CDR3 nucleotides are TGTGCTAGTGGTTCCCTATTAGGGGTCGAGCAGTTCTTC.